The subject of this entry is one T cell receptor beta chain. Its antigen is undetermined. The data were obtained in a study of cytomegalovirus exposure and HLA in healthy donors. Broader study findings: Researchers reported in a later analysis that a missense DCLRE1C variant was tied to TCR beta V- and J-gene trimming. Later on, an analysis tied approximately 15,000 TCR beta sequences to HLA alleles at 0.05 false discovery rate. Sequencing likely caused a cluster of highly shared sequence variants. In a later analysis, the majority of CMV-associated beta chains seemingly showed HLA restriction.

The CDR3 contains 15 residues. Germline V gene sequence: CDR1 SGHVS, CDR2 FNYEAQ. V shed 1 base and J shed 4 bases, with 13 bases lying between them. Use of 60 Vbeta and 13 Jbeta primers characterized the PCR. Sequencing was performed with immunoSEQ multiplex PCR; in TCRdb, only in-frame clones are kept and a portion is missing. The repertoire holds 80,000 or so clones, with about 76% as singletons. The V gene is TRBV7-6, the J gene TRBJ1-1; weak D call: TRBD1 (5 bases). Sequencing was performed on PBMCs. The sequence was obtained from a male donor in good health and CMV-seropositive. The CDR3 is CASSLGDGATTEAFF. DNA of the CDR3: TGTGCCAGCAGCTTAGGAGATGGGGCGACCACTGAAGCTTTCTTT.